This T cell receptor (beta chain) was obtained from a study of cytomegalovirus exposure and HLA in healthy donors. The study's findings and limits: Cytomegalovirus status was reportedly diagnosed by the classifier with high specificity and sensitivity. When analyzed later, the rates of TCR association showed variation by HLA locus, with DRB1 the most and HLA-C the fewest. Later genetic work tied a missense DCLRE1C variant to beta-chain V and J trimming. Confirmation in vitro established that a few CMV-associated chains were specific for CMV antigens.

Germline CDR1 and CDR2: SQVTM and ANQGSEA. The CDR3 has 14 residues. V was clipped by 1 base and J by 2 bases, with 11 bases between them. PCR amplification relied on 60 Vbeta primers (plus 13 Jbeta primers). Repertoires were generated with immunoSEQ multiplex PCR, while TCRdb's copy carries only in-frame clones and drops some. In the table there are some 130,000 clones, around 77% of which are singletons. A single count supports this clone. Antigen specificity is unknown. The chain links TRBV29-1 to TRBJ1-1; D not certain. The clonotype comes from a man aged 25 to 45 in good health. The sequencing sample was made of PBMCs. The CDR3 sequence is CSVEVLTGNTEAFF. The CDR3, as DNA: TGCAGCGTTGAAGTTTTAACGGGAAACACTGAAGCTTTCTTT.